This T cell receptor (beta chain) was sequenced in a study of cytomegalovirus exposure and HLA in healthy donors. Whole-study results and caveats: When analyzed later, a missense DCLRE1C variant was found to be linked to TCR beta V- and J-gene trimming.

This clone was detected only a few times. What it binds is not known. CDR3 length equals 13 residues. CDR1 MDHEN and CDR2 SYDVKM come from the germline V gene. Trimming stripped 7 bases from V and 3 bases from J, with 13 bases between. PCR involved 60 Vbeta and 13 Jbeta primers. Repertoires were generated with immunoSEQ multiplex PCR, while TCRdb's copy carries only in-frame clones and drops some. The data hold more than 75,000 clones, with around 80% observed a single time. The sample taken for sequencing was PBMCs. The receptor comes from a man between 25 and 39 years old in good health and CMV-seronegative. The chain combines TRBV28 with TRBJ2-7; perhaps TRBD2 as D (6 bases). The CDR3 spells CASTASEGYEQYF. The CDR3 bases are TGTGCCAGCACGGCTAGCGAGGGCTACGAGCAGTACTTC.